The clone carrying this TCR beta chain was detected only a few times. Looked up from germline, CDR1 is LNHDA and CDR2 is SQIVND (reference sequence). V was shortened by 1 base and J by 4 bases, with 7 bases between the two germline ends. There are 14 residues in the CDR3. This specimen comes from a study of PD-1 blockade in mismatch repair-deficient tumors. Generated by immunoSEQ multiplex PCR, the TCRdb table keeps only in-frame clones and is missing some. Altogether some 120,000 clones are present, 86% being singletons, with the ten largest covering 13%. The chain uses TRBV19 and TRBJ2-2; D unclear. Sequencing was performed on peripheral blood, taken 44 weeks after starting pembrolizumab. The source of this sequence is an adult with mismatch repair-deficient cancer. DNA of the CDR3: TGTGCCAGTAGTATAGTACAGACCACCGGGGAGCTGTTTTTT. Translated, it gives CASSIVQTTGELFF.